Here is one T cell receptor (beta chain) with its context. The antigen it recognizes is unknown. No base-level quality is on record; no much larger clone is a single base apart. The receptor library was made with RT-PCR. Sequencer: Illumina HiSeq 2500. The public reads were quality trimmed at Q25 with fastp and then assembled into clones with MiXCR by TCRdb, keeping productive beta chains. CDR3 protein duplicates are merged, each entry listing the most common genes and DNA. The sample table records hundreds of thousands of distinct CDR3 sequences; 15% to 19% of these occur just once. Jointly, the top ten make up about 9.9% of the sample. This record belongs to a study of response to subunit inactivated influenza vaccine (dated 2018 in TCRdb). Context from the whole study: Deep quantitative profiling of the T cell receptor repertoire was used in the study to follow responses to a trivalent subunit inactivated influenza vaccine. Summary of the overall study and its limitations: It was suggested by the authors that each seasonal influenza vaccination may recruit only a limited number of new T cells.

Trimming takes 4 bases off V and 2 bases off J; junction bases not matched to a gene: 4. CDR1 LGHNA and CDR2 YSLEER were looked up in the germline V gene. Including the terminal cysteine and phenylalanine, the CDR3 comprises 16 residues. Only the CDR3 portion is preserved as DNA: 48 bases, with reading frame beginning at the first base. The TCR sequence derives from a man aged 45-65 years who received an inactivated influenza vaccine. Donor details come from another sample of the same person, matched by shared clones. The sample was PBMCs from blood, taken roughly 13 days after vaccination. The sequence links TRBV4-3 to TRBJ2-2; a stretch of 10 junction bases matches TRBD2. The DNA sequence follows: TGCGCCAGCAGCCCAGGACTAGCGGTTAACACCGGGGAGCTGTTTTTT. It codes for CASSPGLAVNTGELFF.